The clone carrying this T cell receptor beta chain was seen a handful of times. What it recognizes is unknown. These data are taken from a study of T-cell memory formation after mild COVID-19. TCRdb passed the 5' RACE reads through MiXCR, listing each CDR3 protein once. Among approximately 440,000 distinct CDR3 sequences listed, 20% were seen once. V shed 11 bases and J shed 0 bases, with 15 bases lying between them. The V gene's germline CDR1 is MNHEY and CDR2 SMNVEV (reference sequence). The CDR3 covers 14 residues. General observations from the study: For second-wave clones that peaked at day 37, SARS-CoV-2 specificity went unverified.

The receptor was derived from an adult woman who had mild COVID-19 (a few samples of this study predate the infection). Cell type and time point are not known. Sequencing was performed on PBMCs or a T cell subset sorted from them (not recorded which). The rearrangement links TRBV27 to TRBJ2-3; weak D call: TRBD1 (6 bases). CDR3 residues: CAGSQGTSTDTQYF. The CDR3 coding sequence is TGTGCCGGATCACAGGGCACTAGCACAGATACGCAGTATTTT.